This is a list of T cell receptor beta chains from one sample in a study of shared clonotypes between healthy human individuals. Data came from immunoSEQ multiplex PCR; TCRdb stores just in-frame clones and leaves some out. The sample carries 2 million to 2.5 million clones, 95% recorded once. The sequencing input was naive CD4+ T cells sorted from blood. These receptors were obtained from a man between 18 and 35 years old in good health. Both conserved end residues are part of each CDR3. A D gene is named only where the DNA matches it firmly. Rows give clone size only sometimes, using once, few, many, or a class for an expanded clone.

>TRBV5-1|.|TRBJ2-5|TRBD1
TGCGCCAGCAGGGTGACAGGGGCAGGAGAGACCCAGTACTTC
CASRVTGAGETQYF
>TRBV30|.|TRBJ2-7|.
TGTGCCTGGAGGTTGACGGACGTTCCCTCCTACGAGCAGTACTTC
CAWRLTDVPSYEQYF
>TRBV25-1|.|TRBJ2-7|.
TGTGCCAGCAGACCCGACAGAGGAGGATCCTACGAGCAGTACTTC
CASRPDRGGSYEQYF
>TRBV9|.|TRBJ2-3|.
TGTGCCAGCAGCGTACAGGGGCGAGGGCCAGATACGCAGTATTTT
CASSVQGRGPDTQYF
>TRBV2|once|TRBJ1-4|.
TGTGCCAGCAGTGAAGGGACAGTCACGGAAAAACTGTTTTTT
CASSEGTVTEKLFF
>TRBV7-2|.|TRBJ1-2|TRBD1
TGTGCCAGCAGCTTAGGAGGGGGCGCCTATGGCTACACCTTC
CASSLGGGAYGYTF
>TRBV7-2|.|TRBJ1-5|.
TGTGCCAGCAGCTTACAGGTTACGGGGCAGCCCCAGCATTTT
CASSLQVTGQPQHF
>TRBV28|.|TRBJ1-4|.
TGTGCCAGCAGTTTATATAGACCGAGAGCAACTAATGAAAAACTGTTTTTT
CASSLYRPRATNEKLFF
>TRBV28|.|TRBJ2-5|.
TGTGCCAGCAGTTTAGGAAAAGAGACCCAGTACTTC
CASSLGKETQYF
>TRBV30|few|TRBJ1-6|.
TGTGCCTGGAGTGAACCAGGGGTGTCACCCCTCCACTTT
CAWSEPGVSPLHF
>TRBV18|.|TRBJ1-2|TRBD1
TGTGCCAGCTCACCCCGGGACAGCTATGGCTACACCTTC
CASSPRDSYGYTF
>TRBV11-2|.|TRBJ2-7|.
TGTGCCAGCAGCTTAGCCAGCGTCGACCCCTACGAGCAGTACTTC
CASSLASVDPYEQYF
>TRBV18|.|TRBJ2-1|.
TGTGCCAGCTCCACAGCAGCCTACAATGAGCAGTTCTTC
CASSTAAYNEQFF
>TRBV5-6|.|TRBJ2-7|TRBD1
TGTGCCAGCAGCCAGGACAGGGGTTCTACCGAGCAGTACTTC
CASSQDRGSTEQYF
>TRBV7-9|.|TRBJ2-3|.
TGTGCCAGCAGGACCCGGGGGAGCACAGATACGCAGTATTTT
CASRTRGSTDTQYF
>TRBV6-6|once|TRBJ1-4|.
TGTGCCAGCATTCCGGGCTCCGAAGGAGAAAAACTGTTTTTT
CASIPGSEGEKLFF
>TRBV4-1|.|TRBJ2-2|.
TGCGCCAGCAGCCGGGGTAACACCGGGGAGCTGTTTTTT
CASSRGNTGELFF
>TRBV19|once|TRBJ1-2|.
TGTGCCAGTAGTATACTGGAAATCGGTGGCTACACCTTC
CASSILEIGGYTF
>TRBV6-1|.|TRBJ1-1|.
TGTGCCAGCAGTGAAGCTTCGGGGGGGAACACTGAAGCTTTCTTT
CASSEASGGNTEAFF
>TRBV5-1|.|TRBJ1-1|.
TGCGCCAGCAGCTTGGACAGTTATGGCACTGAAGCTTTCTTT
CASSLDSYGTEAFF
>TRBV4-3|.|TRBJ2-5|.
TGCGCCAGCAGCTCAGGGGGGACACAGCAAGAGACCCAGTACTTC
CASSSGGTQQETQYF
>TRBV6-1|.|TRBJ2-3|TRBD2
TGTGCCAGCAGTGAAGGGGAGACTAGCGGGTGGTGGGGAGATACGCAGTATTTT
CASSEGETSGWWGDTQYF
>TRBV19|.|TRBJ2-5|.
TGTGCCAGTAGTATAGGAAAAACAGATCAAGAGACCCAGTACTTC
CASSIGKTDQETQYF
>TRBV27|.|TRBJ1-6|.
TGTGCCAGCAGTTTACAGGGAAGCTCCTATAATTCACCCCTCCACTTT
CASSLQGSSYNSPLHF
>TRBV9|.|TRBJ1-2|.
TGTGCCAGCAGCGTACTGGGACACTCTTCTAACTATGGCTACACCTTC
CASSVLGHSSNYGYTF
>TRBV19|.|TRBJ1-2|TRBD1
TGTGCCAGTAGTTTGCCGGGACAGGTCTTCTATGGCTACACCTTC
CASSLPGQVFYGYTF
>TRBV7-9|.|TRBJ2-1|.
TGTGCCAGCAGCTTAGGAGGCGGGATCGGCAATGAGCAGTTCTTC
CASSLGGGIGNEQFF
>TRBV27|once|TRBJ2-7|TRBD2
TGTGCCAGCAGTCCCATTTCTAGCGGGACCTACGAGCAGTACTTC
CASSPISSGTYEQYF
>TRBV5-1|.|TRBJ2-3|.
TGCGCCAGCAGCCTAACCGGATCAGGAGATACGCAGTATTTT
CASSLTGSGDTQYF
>TRBV30|.|TRBJ1-1|.
TGTGCCTGGAGCCAGTTTGTGGGCACTGAAGCTTTCTTT
CAWSQFVGTEAFF
>TRBV19|.|TRBJ2-4|TRBD2
TGTGCCAGTAGTGTGGGACTAGCGGGAAAAAACATTCAGTACTTC
CASSVGLAGKNIQYF
>TRBV2|.|TRBJ2-7|.
TGTGCCAGCAACCCGGACAGATATACCTACGAGCAGTACTTC
CASNPDRYTYEQYF
>TRBV4-2|.|TRBJ1-1|TRBD1
TGTGCCAGCAGCCAAGATAGGTCAGGGGGTCTTATACTTAACACTGAAGCTTTCTTT
CASSQDRSGGLILNTEAFF